The 27 T cell receptor beta chains below were found in one sample sequenced in a study of regulatory T cells in long-lasting Graves disease. Building the TCR beta libraries relied on iRepertoire HTBI primers, and CDR3 regions underwent Arm-PCR. TCRdb called the multiplex PCR reads again in MiXCR, with one record for every CDR3 protein. This table has around 460,000 distinct CDR3 sequences, approximately 15% appearing once. The time point denotes: newly diagnosed GD, antithyroid drugs for less than 3 months. PBMC-derived RNA was used for the TCR library. These data are also associated with another study on T cells in Graves' hyperthyroidism and ophthalmopathy.

Sequenced here: peripheral blood mononuclear cells (PBMCs), sampled at new diagnosis, from a patient treated with antithyroid drugs. The receptors originated from a woman aged 50 to 60 with Graves disease.

About this clonotype: An end of the junction does not agree with germline; a read error may underlie this. The chain joins TRBV12-3 or TRBV12-4 to TRBJ2-2, with TRBD1 identical over 8 bases. The CDR3 sequence is 15 residues long. The CDR3 DNA follows: TGTACCAGCAGTCCCGGGACAGGCTACACCGGGGAGCTGTTTTTT. Protein sequence: CTSSPGTGYTGELFF.

This clonotype was recorded many times. This sequence joins TRBV12-3 or TRBV12-4 and TRBJ1-1; TRBD1 might be the D (6 bases). The CDR3 contains 12 residues. The germline V and J ends were trimmed by 5 bases and 6 bases, with 10 bases remaining between them. CDR3 sequence: CASSPTGSEAFF. CDR3 coding DNA: TGTGCCAGCAGTCCTACAGGGTCTGAAGCTTTCTTT.

This clonotype has just a few counts. This CDR3 reads CASSDMGQGFTDTQYF. CDR3 nucleotides: TGTGCCAGCAGTGATATGGGGCAGGGGTTCACAGATACGCAGTATTTT. V usage is TRBV2 and J usage is TRBJ2-3; tentatively, D is TRBD1 (6 bases). The CDR3 spans 16 residues. V lost 3 bases and J lost 2, with 15 bases in between. In germline, CDR1 is SNHLY, CDR2 FYNNEI.

The rearrangement uses TRBV20-1 and TRBJ2-1; TRBD2 matches at 10 bases. V gave up 6 bases and J gave up 12 bases; unmatched junction bases: 8. Germline CDR1 DFQATT, CDR2 SNEGSKA (reference sequence). The CDR3 is 12 residues long. The CDR3 region is CSAKAGGLGQFF. CDR3 DNA sequence: TGCAGTGCAAAAGCGGGAGGGCTTGGGCAGTTCTTC.

This clonotype has more than one count but fewer than ten. The chain uses TRBV6-1 and TRBJ2-7, with 9 bases that match TRBD1. The CDR3 loop spans 14 amino acids. Per the germline V gene, CDR1 is MNHNS and CDR2 is SASEGT. The V segment lost 4 bases and the J segment 9 bases; nucleotides outside the gene matches: 10. CDR3 DNA: TGTGCCAGCAGTGTTCCGGGACAGGGCAACGTGCAGTACTTC. Translated, it gives CASSVPGQGNVQYF.

The rearrangement uses TRBV4-1 and TRBJ1-1; D is undetermined. CDR3 length: 12 residues. CDR1 MGHRA and CDR2 YSYEKL come from the germline V gene. Trimming cost V 4 bases and J 8 bases, with 11 bases left between them. CDR3 DNA sequence: TGCGCCAGCAGCCGACGTATGGGAGAAGCTTTCTTT. Protein sequence: CASSRRMGEAFF.

This clonotype has more than one count but fewer than ten. The chain uses TRBV25-1 and TRBJ1-2, with D perhaps TRBD1 (5 bases). CDR1 MGHDK and CDR2 SYGVNS come from the germline V gene. V was cut by 1 base and J by 1 base, with 10 bases left in between. The CDR3 sequence is 15 residues long. The CDR3 here is CASSESQDSNYGYTF. The CDR3 DNA follows: TGTGCCAGCAGTGAATCTCAAGACAGTAACTATGGCTACACCTTC.

This clonotype was found a few times. The chain is built from TRBV29-1 and TRBJ2-3, with a weak D call TRBD1 (5 bases). CDR1 is SQVTM, CDR2 ANQGSEA, per germline. CDR3 length: 13 residues. With 3 bases removed from V and 4 bases from J, the gap between germline ends came to 11 bases. The CDR3 DNA is TGCAGCGTTGACGCAGGGAACTCAGATACGCAGTATTTT. It codes for CSVDAGNSDTQYF.

This chain joins TRBV7-3 and TRBJ1-1; D gene ambiguous. The germline CDR1 and CDR2 sequences are SGHTA and FQGTGA. CDR3 length equals 13 residues. Trimming removed 4 bases at V and 5 bases at J, with 11 bases between. The DNA of the CDR3 is TGTGCCAGCAGCTCTGGAGAGAGGACTGAAGCTTTCTTT. This translates into CASSSGERTEAFF.

The V and J genes are TRBV7-2 and TRBJ1-5; D remains unclear. V was shortened by 5 bases and J by 4 bases, with 15 bases between the two germline ends. Germline-derived CDR1 and CDR2 are SGHTA and FQGNSA. CDR3 length: 15 amino acids. This chain's CDR3 is CASSLTPGPNQPQHF. The CDR3 DNA sequence: TGTGCCAGCAGCCTCACACCCGGACCTAATCAGCCCCAGCATTTT.

This clonotype was counted at least ten times. The chain recombines TRBV28 with TRBJ2-3; no clear D. The ends were cut back, 4 bases at V and 1 base at J, with 15 bases in the middle. The CDR3 runs to 16 residues. CDR1 MDHEN and CDR2 SYDVKM come from the germline V gene. CDR3 protein: CASSSSRERGTDTQYF. CDR3 coding DNA: TGTGCCAGCAGTTCCTCGCGCGAACGGGGCACAGATACGCAGTATTTT.

This clonotype was seen a few times. The genes are TRBV3-1 and TRBJ2-1; D is unclear. The CDR3 runs to 11 residues. Germline values: CDR1 LGHDT, CDR2 YNNKEL (reference sequence). With 2 bases removed from V and 15 bases from J, the gap between germline ends came to 11 bases. This CDR3 is CASSQLALMFF. CDR3 coding DNA: TGTGCCAGCAGCCAACTGGCCCTCATGTTCTTC.

The J gene is TRBJ2-7, the V gene TRBV6-9; 11 nucleotides align to TRBD2. The CDR3 length is 17 residues. V was pared by 3 bases and J by 0 bases, with 7 bases of the junction left unmatched. Germline CDR1 and CDR2: MNHGY and SVAAGI. The CDR3: CASSYWGLAEDSYEQYF. The CDR3 coding sequence is TGTGCCAGCAGTTACTGGGGACTAGCGGAAGACTCCTACGAGCAGTACTTC.

Only a few counts were recorded for this clonotype. The chain joins TRBV5-1 to TRBJ2-6; 8 positions match TRBD1. The CDR3 has 18 residues. In germline, CDR1 is SGHRS, CDR2 YFSETQ. V lost 5 bases to trimming and J lost 0 bases; unmatched junction nucleotides: 10. CDR3 amino acids: CASRRTGTGTSGANVLTF. In DNA, the CDR3 is TGCGCCAGCAGACGCACCGGGACAGGAACCTCTGGGGCCAACGTCCTGACTTTC.

This clonotype has at least ten counts. J is TRBJ2-2 and V is TRBV5-1; TRBD1 matches 7 bases. Germline V gene sequence: CDR1 SGHRS, CDR2 YFSETQ. This CDR3 is 16 amino acids long. With 3 bases clipped from V and 5 bases from J, the junction kept 10 bases outside the gene matches. For the CDR3, the DNA is TGCGCCAGCAGCTGGGGACAGCGGCCTGCGACCGGGGAGCTGTTTTTT. This codes for CASSWGQRPATGELFF.

This clonotype was counted ten times or more. The chain employs TRBV27 and TRBJ2-5, with 12 bases identical to TRBD1. V trimming: 5 bases; J trimming: 5 bases; junction bases outside the gene matches: 12. This CDR3 comprises 17 residues. Germline V CDR1 and CDR2: MNHEY, SMNVEV (reference sequence). The CDR3 region is CASSPRKGQGAHETQYF. CDR3 sequence (DNA): TGTGCCAGCAGTCCTAGGAAGGGACAGGGGGCCCATGAGACCCAGTACTTC.

This clonotype was counted ten times or more. This chain joins TRBV7-3 and TRBJ1-5; tentatively, D is TRBD1 (5 bases). The ends were cut back, 5 bases at V and 7 bases at J, with 12 bases in the middle. The CDR3 contains 13 residues. Germline CDR1 is SGHTA and CDR2 is FQGTGA. In DNA form, the CDR3 reads TGTGCCAGCAGCCCAGGGCAGGGACAGCCCCAGCATTTT. Amino acids: CASSPGQGQPQHF.

This clonotype has a handful of counts. The genes are TRBV6-2 or TRBV6-3 and TRBJ2-1, with TRBD2 identical over 15 bases. The ends lost 2 bases at V and 6 bases at J; junction bases unmatched: 14. The CDR3 length is 20 residues. Germline lookup yields CDR1 MNHEY and CDR2 SVGEGT. CDR3 nucleotides: TGTGCCAGCAGTTACCTGCCGGGACTAGCGGGAGGATCGGGGTCCAATGAGCAGTTCTTC. Translation: CASSYLPGLAGGSGSNEQFF.

This clonotype was seen only a few times. The CDR3 loop reads CAGGTSGRADEQYF. The CDR3 DNA reads as TGTGCCGGAGGAACAAGCGGGAGGGCCGACGAGCAGTACTTC. The chain links TRBV10-3 to TRBJ2-7; 10 bases match TRBD2. Germline lookup yields CDR1 ENHRY and CDR2 SYGVKD. The CDR3 has 14 residues. Losses at the gene ends were 11 bases for V and 5 bases for J; bases not matched to a gene: 12.

This clonotype has just a few counts. The CDR3, as DNA: TGTGCCAGCAGTTACCGACAGGGAACAAACAATGAGCAGTTCTTC. This codes for CASSYRQGTNNEQFF. J is TRBJ2-1 and V is TRBV12-3 or TRBV12-4; 7 positions match TRBD1. This CDR3 is built from 15 residues. The J segment lost 5 bases and the V segment lost 4 bases, leaving 8 bases of the junction unmatched.

The chain employs TRBV28 and TRBJ2-2, with no clear D. V gave up 7 bases and J gave up 2 bases, with 8 bases separating them. Germline V gives CDR1 MDHEN, CDR2 SYDVKM. This CDR3 has 13 residues. The CDR3 coding sequence is TGTGCCAGCACGTCCTACAACACCGGGGAGCTGTTTTTT. It codes for CASTSYNTGELFF.

Many counts were recorded for this clonotype. This chain uses TRBV20-1 with TRBJ2-7; weak D call: TRBD1 (6 bases). In germline, CDR1 is DFQATT, CDR2 SNEGSKA (reference sequence). The V and J ends lost 3 bases and 3 bases respectively, with 12 bases between them. CDR3 length equals 13 residues. CDR3 in DNA: TGCAGTGCTAGGGGCAACAGGGACTACGAGCAGTACTTC. Its translation: CSARGNRDYEQYF.

This clonotype has a count of ten or more. The J gene is TRBJ2-5, the V gene TRBV30, with TRBD2 matching 9 bases. V lost 0 bases and J lost 5; bases outside the gene matches: 1. Germline loops: CDR1 GTSNPN, CDR2 SVGIG (reference sequence). The CDR3 totals 13 residues. The CDR3 loop reads CAWSVSGSETQYF. The CDR3 region has the DNA TGTGCCTGGAGTGTTAGCGGGAGTGAGACCCAGTACTTC.

Note on this clonotype: This may stem from a read error, because a much larger clone lies one nucleotide away. The chain uses TRBV7-8 and TRBJ2-1, with 8 bases identical to TRBD2. Germline-derived CDR1 and CDR2 are SGHVS and FQNEAQ. The CDR3 contains 14 residues. Here the CDR3 reads CASVGRAGWNEQLF. The CDR3 nucleotides read TGTGCCAGCGTCGGGAGGGCAGGTTGGAATGAGCAGCTCTTC.

This clonotype has at least ten counts. This chain uses TRBV11-1 with TRBJ2-7; D is ambiguous. There are 14 residues in the CDR3. Germline CDR1 is SGHAT and CDR2 is FQDESV (reference sequence). V lost 2 bases and J 0 bases, leaving 8 bases between the germline ends. The CDR3 bases are TGTGCCAGCAGCTTAATAGGACCCTCCTACGAGCAGTACTTC. It specifies CASSLIGPSYEQYF.

Ten or more counts support this clonotype. The V gene is TRBV10-3, the J gene TRBJ2-7; 8 bases match TRBD2. V lost 6 bases and J lost 6; bases outside the gene matches: 4. Germline assignment: CDR1 ENHRY and CDR2 SYGVKD. CDR3 length equals 12 residues. The CDR3 is CAIRNSGTEQYF. CDR3 sequence (DNA): TGTGCCATCAGGAATAGCGGGACCGAGCAGTACTTC.

This clonotype turned up a few times. The CDR3 region is CASSEWDRGNEQYF. The CDR3 DNA reads TGTGCCAGCAGTGAATGGGACAGGGGGAACGAGCAGTACTTC. The rearrangement joins TRBV25-1 to TRBJ2-7; 11 nucleotides align to TRBD1. The CDR3 runs to 14 residues. J was trimmed by 5 bases and V by 1 base; bases with no gene match: 1. The germline V gene encodes CDR1 MGHDK and CDR2 SYGVNS.